The 21 T cell receptor beta chains in this list originate from one sample, sequenced in a study of graft-versus-host responses after intestinal transplantation. Method: immunoSEQ multiplex PCR; TCRdb's copy keeps in-frame clones and lacks some. The data contain 11,000 to 15,000 clones, about 33% of them singletons. Sequencing was performed on alloreactive CD4+ T cells from a mixed lymphocyte reaction culture, taken before intestinal transplant. Documented subset: CFSE-low proliferating T cells sorted from roughly six-day pre-transplant mixed lymphocyte reaction (GvH or HvG direction). These receptors were obtained from a human patient who received an intestinal transplant.

This clone is medium-sized in the sample. The CDR3 sequence is CASSISGTNYGYTF. The CDR3 DNA follows: TGTGCCAGTAGTATCTCAGGTACTAACTATGGCTACACCTTC. The chain combines TRBV19 with TRBJ1-2; D ambiguous. The CDR3 length is 14 residues. Germline lookup yields CDR1 LNHDA and CDR2 SQIVND (reference sequence). The V end lost 3 bases, the J end lost 0 bases, and 8 bases lay between the germline ends.

This clone showed up just a few times. The chain employs TRBV10-3 and TRBJ2-5, with 8 positions matching TRBD1. Germline V gene data show CDR1 as ENHRY and CDR2 as SYGVKD. Trimming cost V 10 bases and J 4 bases; bases outside gene matches: 8. The CDR3 covers 13 residues. The DNA of the CDR3 is TGTGCCAGCAGCGACAGGGGAGGAGAGACCCAGTACTTC. This encodes CASSDRGGETQYF.

This clone ranks as medium-sized. The chain employs TRBV19 and TRBJ1-3; the match to TRBD1 covers 8 bases. The CDR3 contains 17 residues. Germline values: CDR1 LNHDA, CDR2 SQIVND (reference sequence). J was trimmed by 0 bases and V by 7 bases; bases with no gene match: 11. The CDR3 spells CASTHTGRGPSGNTIYF. For the CDR3, the DNA is TGTGCCAGTACCCACACGGGCAGGGGGCCCTCTGGAAACACCATATATTTT.

J is TRBJ1-5 and V is TRBV11-2; D is unclear. V lost 1 base and J 2 bases, leaving 6 bases between the germline ends. The CDR3 spans 14 residues. Germline loops: CDR1 SGHAT, CDR2 FQNNGV. CDR3 nucleotides: TGTGCCAGCAGCTTAGTGGTTCGCAATCAGCCCCAGCATTTT. Translated: CASSLVVRNQPQHF.

This clone was picked up a small number of times. The V gene is TRBV4-1, the J gene TRBJ1-5; no firm D call. Trimming removed 3 bases from V and 10 bases from J, with 16 bases in between. The CDR3 is 14 residues long. The germline V gene encodes CDR1 MGHRA and CDR2 YSYEKL. In DNA, the CDR3 is TGCGCCAGCAGCCACCACGGGTACAACGAACCCCAGCATTTT. Amino acid sequence: CASSHHGYNEPQHF.

DNA of the CDR3: TGTGCCAGCAGTTCGACCTATGGCTACACCTTC. Amino acid sequence: CASSSTYGYTF. V is TRBV28 and J is TRBJ1-2; D not certain. Germline values: CDR1 MDHEN, CDR2 SYDVKM. The V end was cut by 4 bases, the J end by 4 bases, with 4 bases between. This CDR3 comprises 11 residues.

V and J are TRBV2 and TRBJ2-7, with 8 bases matching TRBD1. The germline CDR1 and CDR2 sequences are SNHLY and FYNNEI. V gave up 8 bases and J gave up 3 bases; unmatched junction bases: 6. The CDR3 sequence is 13 residues long. The CDR3 loop is CASRGQVSYEQYF. CDR3 sequence (DNA): TGTGCCAGCCGGGGACAGGTGAGCTACGAGCAGTACTTC.

The J gene is TRBJ2-3, the V gene TRBV20-1; D gene uncertain. Germline loops: CDR1 DFQATT, CDR2 SNEGSKA (reference sequence). CDR3 length equals 11 residues. V gave up 0 bases and J gave up 2 bases, with 0 bases separating them. The DNA for the CDR3 is TGCAGTGCTAGAGACACAGATACGCAGTATTTT. The encoded protein is CSARDTDTQYF.

This clone was seen only a few times. The J gene is TRBJ2-5, the V gene TRBV5-1, with D tentatively TRBD1 (8 bases). There are 15 residues in the CDR3. Trimming shortened V by 3 bases and J by 5 bases, and 17 bases separated the two germline ends. Germline V gene sequence: CDR1 SGHRS, CDR2 YFSETQ. DNA for the CDR3: TGCGCCAGCAGCTATACGACAGGGGACTATGAGACCCAGTACTTC. It yields the protein CASSYTTGDYETQYF.

The rearrangement links TRBV4-1 to TRBJ2-5; 11 bases align to TRBD2. The CDR3 is 17 residues long. Trimming at V came to 0 bases and at J to 4 bases, leaving 7 bases not matched to a gene. Germline CDR1 and CDR2: MGHRA and YSYEKL. This CDR3 reads CASSQDLAGGSLETQYF. CDR3 coding DNA: TGCGCCAGCAGCCAAGATCTAGCGGGAGGCTCGCTAGAGACCCAGTACTTC.

This clone has only a few counts. J is TRBJ1-5 and V is TRBV5-1, with 7 bases that match TRBD1. The V gene's germline CDR1 is SGHRS and CDR2 YFSETQ. The CDR3 has 15 amino acids. V lost 1 base, J lost 4 bases, and 5 bases stayed unmatched. CDR3 protein: CASSLQGVGNQPQHF. The CDR3 DNA reads as TGCGCCAGCAGCTTGCAGGGGGTTGGAAATCAGCCCCAGCATTTT.

The chain has TRBV11-1 and TRBJ2-7, with 10 bases aligning to TRBD2. CDR1 SGHAT and CDR2 FQDESV come from the germline V gene (reference sequence). The trim removed 2 bases at V and 1 base at J, leaving 5 bases unmatched. This CDR3 is 16 amino acids long. CDR3 in DNA: TGTGCCAGCAGCTTACTGAGCGGGAGGGGTTCCTACGAGCAGTACTTC. This sequence encodes CASSLLSGRGSYEQYF. The full variable domain, its missing parts supplied by reference TRBV11-1 and TRBJ2-7, is EAEVAQSPRYKITEKSQAVAFWCDPISGHATLYWYRQILGQGPELLVQFQDESVVDDSQLPKDRFSAERLKGVDSTLKIQPAELGDSAMYLCASSLLSGRGSYEQYFGPGTRLTVT.

This sequence joins TRBV29-1 and TRBJ2-1; 7 positions match TRBD2. The CDR3 spans 12 residues. CDR1 is SQVTM and CDR2 is ANQGSEA in the germline V gene. The V segment lost 5 bases and the J segment 4 bases; nucleotides outside the gene matches: 2. DNA for the CDR3: TGCAGCGTTAGGCGGGAGTACAATGAGCAGTTCTTC. Its translation: CSVRREYNEQFF.

The gene calls are TRBV27 and TRBJ1-1; 7 bases line up with TRBD1. J gave up 3 bases and V 5 bases, and 12 bases lay outside the gene matches. The CDR3 loop spans 16 amino acids. Germline V CDR1 and CDR2: MNHEY, SMNVEV (reference sequence). CDR3 nucleotide sequence: TGTGCCAGCAGTACTGGTCAGGGGGGGGTAGACACTGAAGCTTTCTTT. It is translated as CASSTGQGGVDTEAFF.

The chain is built from TRBV5-1 and TRBJ2-1; maybe TRBD2 (5 bases). The CDR3 runs 15 residues. V was shortened by 0 bases and J by 4 bases, with 11 bases between the two germline ends. Germline lookup yields CDR1 SGHRS and CDR2 YFSETQ. This CDR3 is CASSLEPGFYNEQFF. The CDR3 region has the DNA TGCGCCAGCAGCTTGGAACCGGGGTTTTACAATGAGCAGTTCTTC.

By proportion, this clone is medium-sized. The chain carries TRBV19 and TRBJ1-5; D gene unclear. V lost 0 bases and J 5 bases, leaving 8 bases between the germline ends. The CDR3 loop spans 14 amino acids. Germline CDR1 LNHDA, CDR2 SQIVND (reference sequence). The CDR3 loop reads CASSIDPLYQPQHF. For the CDR3, the DNA is TGTGCCAGTAGTATAGATCCCCTTTATCAGCCCCAGCATTTT.

V and J are TRBV28 and TRBJ1-2; D is possibly TRBD1 (6 bases). This CDR3 spans 13 amino acids. Deletions cut 8 bases from V and 0 bases from J, with 10 bases between. The V gene's germline CDR1 is MDHEN and CDR2 SYDVKM. The CDR3: CASLDRANYGYTF. CDR3 nucleotides: TGTGCCAGCTTGGACAGAGCTAACTATGGCTACACCTTC.

The table lists this clone with a few counts. The chain joins TRBV6-1 to TRBJ2-5, with TRBD1 matching over 8 bases. The V and J ends lost 6 bases and 4 bases, in that order; junction bases with no gene match: 4. The CDR3 runs 13 residues. Germline-derived CDR1 and CDR2 are MNHNS and SASEGT. The CDR3, as DNA: TGTGCCAGCAGCGACAGGGGAGGAGAGACCCAGTACTTC. Translated: CASSDRGGETQYF.

In this sample, this clone turned up a few times. The chain has TRBV7-8 and TRBJ2-1, with 11 bases identical to TRBD2. Germline V CDR1 and CDR2: SGHVS, FQNEAQ. The length of the CDR3 is 15 residues. Trimming removed 1 base from V and 7 bases from J; junction bases left unmatched: 3. CDR3 in amino acids: CASSLVLAGENEQFF. The CDR3 DNA reads as TGTGCCAGCAGCTTAGTACTAGCGGGAGAGAATGAGCAGTTCTTC.

This clone occurred a few times. The genes are TRBV27 and TRBJ2-1; 16 nucleotides line up with TRBD2. Germline V CDR1 and CDR2: MNHEY, SMNVEV (reference sequence). Unmatched junction bases numbered 8, after V lost 4 bases and J lost 2 bases. This CDR3 contains 19 residues. The CDR3 is CASSSSTGTSGRAYNEQFF. For the CDR3, the DNA is TGTGCCAGCAGTTCCAGCACCGGGACTAGCGGGAGGGCCTACAATGAGCAGTTCTTC.

This clone was seen a few times. CDR3 sequence (DNA): TGCGCCAGCAGCCAGGGGGACAGGGTCACTGAAGCTTTCTTT. Translating gives CASSQGDRVTEAFF. V usage is TRBV5-1 and J usage is TRBJ1-1, with 9 positions matching TRBD1. Germline assignment: CDR1 SGHRS and CDR2 YFSETQ. The CDR3 is 14 amino acids. V lost 4 bases, J lost 4 bases, and 5 bases stayed unmatched. Using reference TRBV5-1 and TRBJ1-1 for the parts outside the CDR3, the full variable domain is KAGVTQTPRYLIKTRGQQVTLSCSPISGHRSVSWYQQTPGQGLQFLFEYFSETQRNKGNFPGRFSGRQFSNSRSEMNVSTLELGDSALYLCASSQGDRVTEAFFGQGTRLTVV.